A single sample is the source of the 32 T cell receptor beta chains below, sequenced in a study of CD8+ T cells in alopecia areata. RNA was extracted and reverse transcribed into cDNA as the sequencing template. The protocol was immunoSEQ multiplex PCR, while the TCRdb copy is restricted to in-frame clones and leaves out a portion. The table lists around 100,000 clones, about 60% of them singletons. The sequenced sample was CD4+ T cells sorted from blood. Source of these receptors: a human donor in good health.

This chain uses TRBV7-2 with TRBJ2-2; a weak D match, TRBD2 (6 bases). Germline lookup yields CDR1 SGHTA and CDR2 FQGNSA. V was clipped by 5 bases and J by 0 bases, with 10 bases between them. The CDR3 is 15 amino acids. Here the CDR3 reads CASSPGASNTGELFF. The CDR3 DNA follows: TGTGCCAGCAGCCCGGGAGCATCGAACACCGGGGAGCTGTTTTTT. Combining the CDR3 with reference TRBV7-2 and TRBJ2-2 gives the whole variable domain GAGVSQSPSNKVTEKGKDVELRCDPISGHTALYWYRQSLGQGLEFLIYFQGNSAPDKSGLPSDRFSAERTGGSVSTLTIQRTQQEDSAVYLCASSPGASNTGELFFGEGSRLTVL.

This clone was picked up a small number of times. CDR3 residues: CASSVTSGGSNTGELFF. The CDR3 nucleotides are TGTGCCAGCAGTGTGACTAGCGGGGGGTCAAACACCGGGGAGCTGTTTTTT. The rearrangement joins TRBV28 to TRBJ2-2; TRBD2 agrees at 13 bases. In germline, CDR1 is MDHEN, CDR2 SYDVKM. This CDR3 is 17 amino acids long. V shed 5 bases and J 2 bases; nucleotides not matched to a gene: 5.

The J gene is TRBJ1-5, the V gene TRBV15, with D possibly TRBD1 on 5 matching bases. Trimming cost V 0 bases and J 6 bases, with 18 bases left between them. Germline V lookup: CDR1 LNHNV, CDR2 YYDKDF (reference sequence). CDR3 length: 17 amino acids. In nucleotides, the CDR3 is TGTGCCACCAGCAGAGATAGAGGGGCAGGGAGGCGTCAGCCCCAGCATTTT. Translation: CATSRDRGAGRRQPQHF.

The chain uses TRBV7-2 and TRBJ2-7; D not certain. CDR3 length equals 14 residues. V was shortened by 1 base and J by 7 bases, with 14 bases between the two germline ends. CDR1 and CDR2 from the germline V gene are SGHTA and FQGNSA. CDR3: CASSLGTSRKEQYF. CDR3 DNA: TGTGCCAGCAGCTTAGGTACTTCTAGGAAGGAGCAGTACTTC.

CDR3 nucleotide sequence: TGTGCCAGCAGCTCCAGCAGTACTAGCGGGGCATACTACGAGCAGTACTTC. The encoded protein is CASSSSSTSGAYYEQYF. The J gene is TRBJ2-7, the V gene TRBV7-2; TRBD2 matches 10 bases. The length of the CDR3 is 17 residues. V dropped 4 bases and J dropped 3; count of bases not matched to a gene: 12. Per germline, CDR1 SGHTA and CDR2 FQGNSA.

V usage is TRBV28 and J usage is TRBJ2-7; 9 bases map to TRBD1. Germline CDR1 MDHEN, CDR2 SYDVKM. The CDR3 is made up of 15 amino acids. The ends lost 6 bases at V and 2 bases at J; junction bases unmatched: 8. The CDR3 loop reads CASSTGTGFTYEQYF. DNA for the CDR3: TGTGCCAGCAGCACCGGGACAGGGTTCACCTACGAGCAGTACTTC. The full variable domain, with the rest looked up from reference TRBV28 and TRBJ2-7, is DVKVTQSSRYLVKRTGEKVFLECVQDMDHENMFWYRQDPGLGLRLIYFSYDVKMKEKGDIPEGYSVSREKKERFSLILESASTNQTSMYLCASSTGTGFTYEQYFGPGTRLTVT.

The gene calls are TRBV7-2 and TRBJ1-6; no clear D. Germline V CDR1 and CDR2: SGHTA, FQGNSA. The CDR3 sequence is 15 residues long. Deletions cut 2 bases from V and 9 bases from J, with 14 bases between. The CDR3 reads CASSLRQPNASPLHF. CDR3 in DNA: TGTGCCAGCAGCTTAAGGCAGCCCAATGCTTCACCCCTCCACTTT.

This CDR3 reads CASSDGTPPYEQYF. The CDR3 DNA follows: TGTGCCAGCAGTGACGGGACTCCCCCCTACGAGCAGTACTTC. The rearrangement uses TRBV2 and TRBJ2-7; maybe TRBD2 (6 bases). Germline CDR1 reads SNHLY; CDR2 reads FYNNEI. The V end lost 3 bases, the J end lost 2 bases, and 11 bases lay between the germline ends. CDR3 length equals 14 residues.

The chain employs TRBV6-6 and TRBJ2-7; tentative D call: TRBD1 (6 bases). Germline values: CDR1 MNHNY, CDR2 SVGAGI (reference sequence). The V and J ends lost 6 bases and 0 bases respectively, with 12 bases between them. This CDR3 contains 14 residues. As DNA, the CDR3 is TGTGCCAGCAGGGGGACGGACAGCTCCTACGAGCAGTACTTC. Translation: CASRGTDSSYEQYF.

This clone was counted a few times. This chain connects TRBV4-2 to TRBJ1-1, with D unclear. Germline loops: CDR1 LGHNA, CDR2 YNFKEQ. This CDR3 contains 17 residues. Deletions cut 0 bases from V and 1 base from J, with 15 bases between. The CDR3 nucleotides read TGTGCCAGCAGCCAAGATTTGAGACGGAATACGAACACTGAAGCTTTCTTT. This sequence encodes CASSQDLRRNTNTEAFF.

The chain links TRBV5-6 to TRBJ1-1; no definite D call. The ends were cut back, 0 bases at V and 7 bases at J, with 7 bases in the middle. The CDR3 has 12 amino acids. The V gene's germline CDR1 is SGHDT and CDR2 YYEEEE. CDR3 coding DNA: TGTGCCAGCAGCTTGGTACAGCTTGAAGCTTTCTTT. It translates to CASSLVQLEAFF.

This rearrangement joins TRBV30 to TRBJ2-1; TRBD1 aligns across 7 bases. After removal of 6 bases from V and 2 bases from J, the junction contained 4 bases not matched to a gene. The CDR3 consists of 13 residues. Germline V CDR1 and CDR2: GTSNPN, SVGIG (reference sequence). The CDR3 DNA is TGTGCCTGCAACAGGGGCACCTACAATGAGCAGTTCTTC. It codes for CACNRGTYNEQFF.

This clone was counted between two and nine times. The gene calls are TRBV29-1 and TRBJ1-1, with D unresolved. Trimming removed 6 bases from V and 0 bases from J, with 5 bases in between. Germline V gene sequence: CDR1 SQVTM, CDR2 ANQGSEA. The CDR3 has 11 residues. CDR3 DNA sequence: TGCAGCGTGTACGTGAACACTGAAGCTTTCTTT. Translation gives CSVYVNTEAFF.

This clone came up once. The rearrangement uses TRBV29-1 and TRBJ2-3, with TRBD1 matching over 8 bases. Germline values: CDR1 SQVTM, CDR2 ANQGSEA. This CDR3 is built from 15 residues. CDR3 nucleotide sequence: TGCAGACCTATTCTGGGGACAGGTGGGCCAGATACGCAGTATTTT. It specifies CRPILGTGGPDTQYF.

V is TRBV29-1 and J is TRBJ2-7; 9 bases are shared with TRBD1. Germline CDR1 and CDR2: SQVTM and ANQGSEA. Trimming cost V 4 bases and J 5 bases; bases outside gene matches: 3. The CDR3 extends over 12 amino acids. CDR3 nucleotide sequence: TGCAGCGTTGCCTGGACAGGGGACGAGCAGTACTTC. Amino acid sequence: CSVAWTGDEQYF.

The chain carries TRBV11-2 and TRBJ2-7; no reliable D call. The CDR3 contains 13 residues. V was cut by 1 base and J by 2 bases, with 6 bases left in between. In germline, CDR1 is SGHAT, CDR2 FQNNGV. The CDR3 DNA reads TGTGCCAGCAGCTTAGTGGGCCCCTACGAGCAGTACTTC. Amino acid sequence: CASSLVGPYEQYF.

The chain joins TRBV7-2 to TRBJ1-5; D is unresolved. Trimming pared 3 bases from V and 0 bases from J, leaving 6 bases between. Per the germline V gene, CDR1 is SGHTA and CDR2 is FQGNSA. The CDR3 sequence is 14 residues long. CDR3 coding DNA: TGTGCCAGCAGCTTTTCTCTTAGCAATCAGCCCCAGCATTTT. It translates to CASSFSLSNQPQHF.

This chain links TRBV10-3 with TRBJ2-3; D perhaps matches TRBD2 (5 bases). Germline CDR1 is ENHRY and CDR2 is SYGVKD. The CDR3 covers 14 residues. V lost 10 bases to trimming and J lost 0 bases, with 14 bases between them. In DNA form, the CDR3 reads TGTGCCAGCAACGGGGAGACTAGCACAGATACGCAGTATTTT. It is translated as CASNGETSTDTQYF.

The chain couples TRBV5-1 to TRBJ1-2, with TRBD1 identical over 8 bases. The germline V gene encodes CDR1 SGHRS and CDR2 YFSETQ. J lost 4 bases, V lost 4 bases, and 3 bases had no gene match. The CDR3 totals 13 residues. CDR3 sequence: CASSPGQVYGYTF. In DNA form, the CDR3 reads TGCGCCAGCAGCCCGGGACAGGTCTATGGCTACACCTTC.

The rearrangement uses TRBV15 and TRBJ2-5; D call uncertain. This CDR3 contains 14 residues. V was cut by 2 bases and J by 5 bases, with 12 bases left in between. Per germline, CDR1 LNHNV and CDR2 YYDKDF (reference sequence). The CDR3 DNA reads TGTGCCACCAGCAGACTTCTGGGAATGGAGACCCAGTACTTC. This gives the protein CATSRLLGMETQYF.

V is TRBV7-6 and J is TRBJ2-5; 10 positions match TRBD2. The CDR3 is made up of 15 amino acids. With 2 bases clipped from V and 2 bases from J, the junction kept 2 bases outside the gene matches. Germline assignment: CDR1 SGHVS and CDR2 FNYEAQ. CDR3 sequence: CASSLLAGVQETQYF. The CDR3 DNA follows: TGTGCCAGCAGCTTACTAGCGGGGGTACAAGAGACCCAGTACTTC.

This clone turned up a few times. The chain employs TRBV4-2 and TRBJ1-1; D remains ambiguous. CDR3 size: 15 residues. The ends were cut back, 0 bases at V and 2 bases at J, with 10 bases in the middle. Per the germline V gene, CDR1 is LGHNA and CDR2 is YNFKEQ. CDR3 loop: CASSQDFGTNTEAFF. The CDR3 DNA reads TGTGCCAGCAGCCAAGATTTTGGAACCAACACTGAAGCTTTCTTT.

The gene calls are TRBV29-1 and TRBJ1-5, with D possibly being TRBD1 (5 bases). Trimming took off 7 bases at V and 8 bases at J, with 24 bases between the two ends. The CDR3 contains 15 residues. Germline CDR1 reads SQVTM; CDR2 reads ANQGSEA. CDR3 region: CSAGRQSGKGEPQHF. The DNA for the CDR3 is TGCAGCGCCGGTAGACAGAGCGGAAAAGGGGAGCCCCAGCATTTT.

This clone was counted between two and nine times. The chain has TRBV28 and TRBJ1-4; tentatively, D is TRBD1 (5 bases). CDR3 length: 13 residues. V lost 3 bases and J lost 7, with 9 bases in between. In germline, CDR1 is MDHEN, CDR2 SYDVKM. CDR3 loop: CASSLTEAEKLFF. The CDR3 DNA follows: TGTGCCAGCAGTTTGACAGAGGCTGAAAAACTGTTTTTT.

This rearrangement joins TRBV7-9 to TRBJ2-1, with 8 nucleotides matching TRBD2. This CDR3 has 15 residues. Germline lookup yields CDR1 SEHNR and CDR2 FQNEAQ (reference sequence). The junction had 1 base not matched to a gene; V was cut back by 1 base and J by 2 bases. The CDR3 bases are TGTGCCAGCAGCTTAGACGGGGGGGCCTACAATGAGCAGTTCTTC. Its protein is CASSLDGGAYNEQFF.

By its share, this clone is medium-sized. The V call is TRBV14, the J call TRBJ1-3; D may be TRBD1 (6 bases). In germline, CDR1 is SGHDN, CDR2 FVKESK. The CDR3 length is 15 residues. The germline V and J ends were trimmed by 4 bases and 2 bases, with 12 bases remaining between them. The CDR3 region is CASSRIGTPGNTIYF. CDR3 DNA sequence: TGTGCCAGCAGCCGAATCGGGACACCTGGAAACACCATATATTTT.

The CDR3 protein is CAWKDAIRQGRDQETQYF. DNA of the CDR3: TGTGCCTGGAAAGACGCTATCCGACAGGGGCGAGACCAAGAGACCCAGTACTTC. The rearrangement links TRBV30 to TRBJ2-5; TRBD1 agrees at 8 bases. There are 18 residues in the CDR3. V gave up 4 bases and J gave up 0 bases; unmatched junction bases: 16. Germline loops: CDR1 GTSNPN, CDR2 SVGIG (reference sequence).

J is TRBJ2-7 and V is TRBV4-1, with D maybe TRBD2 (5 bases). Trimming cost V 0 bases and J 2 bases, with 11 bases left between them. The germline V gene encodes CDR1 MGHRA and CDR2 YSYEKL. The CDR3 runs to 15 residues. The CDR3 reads CASSQEPLAAYEQYF. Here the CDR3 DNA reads TGCGCCAGCAGCCAAGAACCTCTAGCCGCCTACGAGCAGTACTTC.

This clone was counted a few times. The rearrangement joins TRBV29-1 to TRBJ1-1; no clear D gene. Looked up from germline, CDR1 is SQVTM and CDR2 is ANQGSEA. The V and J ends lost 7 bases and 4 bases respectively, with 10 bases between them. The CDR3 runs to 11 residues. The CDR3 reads CSAARGTEAFF. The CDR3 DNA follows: TGCAGCGCCGCCCGGGGCACTGAAGCTTTCTTT.

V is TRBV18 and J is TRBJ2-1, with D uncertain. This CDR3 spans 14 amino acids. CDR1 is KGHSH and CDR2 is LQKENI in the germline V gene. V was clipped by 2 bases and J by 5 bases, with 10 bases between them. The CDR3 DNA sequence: TGTGCCAGCTCACCAAAGCGTCCGGACAATGAGCAGTTCTTC. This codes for CASSPKRPDNEQFF.

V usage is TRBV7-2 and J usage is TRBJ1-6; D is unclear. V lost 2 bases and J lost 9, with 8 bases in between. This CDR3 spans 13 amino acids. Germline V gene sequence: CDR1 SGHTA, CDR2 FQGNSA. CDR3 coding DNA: TGTGCCAGCAGCTTACAGTGGGGTTCACCCCTCCACTTT. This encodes CASSLQWGSPLHF.

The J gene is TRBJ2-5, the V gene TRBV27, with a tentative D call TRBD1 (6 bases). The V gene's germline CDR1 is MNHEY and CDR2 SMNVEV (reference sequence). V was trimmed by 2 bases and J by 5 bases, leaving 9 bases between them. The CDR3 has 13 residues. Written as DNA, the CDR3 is TGTGCCAGCAGTTTACAGGGGCATGAGACCCAGTACTTC. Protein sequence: CASSLQGHETQYF.